This TCR beta chain was retrieved from a study of blood T cell repertoires in COVID-19. Overall study: Two negative PCRs, clearance, or symptom resolution had been documented for recovered Cohort 3 donors. From T cells, B-cell-depleted T cells, or PBMCs came the material, which was cDNA or gDNA.

The participants were between roughly 18 and 100 years old and came from 24 US areas. Allocation to cohorts depended on clinical history reported by the participants. Losses at the gene ends were 6 bases for V and 7 bases for J; bases not matched to a gene: 10. This CDR3 comprises 15 residues. Germline-derived CDR1 and CDR2 are SNHLY and FYNNEI. The repertoire was sequenced with immunoSEQ multiplex PCR; TCRdb's copy has only in-frame clones and lacks some. The data contain 330,000 or so clones, approximately 89% of them seen just once; the ten biggest clones take up roughly 2%. The sequence came from a man aged 35-49 years in a cohort exposed to, infected with or recovered from COVID-19 (not recorded which). Sequenced: PBMCs or T cells enriched from blood (not recorded which). The gene calls are TRBV2 and TRBJ2-1; 9 bases map to TRBD2. CDR3 protein: CASRSVAGDLNEQFF. Written as DNA, the CDR3 is TGTGCCAGCAGATCCGTAGCGGGAGATTTAAATGAGCAGTTCTTC.